The clone carrying this TCR beta chain was recorded at least ten times. This entry comes from a study of quantifying T cell responses using KT2 cells. Study overall: Reverse transcription used primers in the TCR alpha and beta constant regions. Under optimum conditions, T4 ligation efficiency was estimated at more than 8.5%.

Known numbers of the T cell clone KT2 were added to PBMC. KT2 cells were mixed with fixed PBMC numbers at varying ratios. Each cDNA got a UMI-containing oligo ligated at its 3' end. An equimolar mix of RC1.1 and RC1.2 primed the beta chain across TRBC1 and TRBC2. Starting with the second PCR, alpha and beta TCR chains went through separate processing. TCRdb called the UMI-ligation and nested PCR reads again in MiXCR, with one record for every CDR3 protein. The sample consists of tens of thousands of distinct CDR3 sequences, about 7.1% of them appearing once. The source material was PBMCs spiked with cells of the T cell clone KT2. This TCR was sampled from a human donor.

The CDR3 bases are TGTGCCAGCAGCTCCAAACTCGACGGGGACAATGAGCAGTTCTTC. Translating it yields CASSSKLDGDNEQFF. The rearrangement uses TRBV5-4 and TRBJ2-1; D might be TRBD2 (5 bases). The germline V gene encodes CDR1 SGHNT and CDR2 YYREEE (reference sequence). V lost 3 bases and J lost 5, with 15 bases in between. This CDR3 spans 15 amino acids. Combining the CDR3 with reference TRBV5-4 and TRBJ2-1 gives the whole variable domain ETGVTQSPTHLIKTRGQQVTLRCSSQSGHNTVSWYQQALGQGPQFIFQYYREEENGRGNFPPRFSGLQFPNYSSELNVNALELDDSALYLCASSSKLDGDNEQFFGPGTRLTVL.